The sequence of this T cell receptor (beta chain) was determined in a study of cytomegalovirus exposure and HLA in healthy donors. Overall study: Earlier work reported around 110 million unique TCR beta sequences from 180 million or so T cells. Most genotyped donors, 65% to 90% of more than 300, had Caucasian-associated genetic ancestry. Study-wide points: Cytomegalovirus association was assigned to 170 or so TCR beta chains. It was in a later analysis that TCR association rates were seen to vary by HLA locus, highest for DRB1 and lowest for HLA-C.

This clone has a single count. The antigen remains unidentified. This CDR3 is built from 15 residues. The V gene's germline CDR1 is LGHNA and CDR2 YNFKEQ. V was clipped by 2 bases and J by 2 bases; unmatched bases: 6. Use of 60 Vbeta and 13 Jbeta primers characterized the PCR. The repertoire was sequenced with immunoSEQ multiplex PCR; TCRdb's copy has only in-frame clones and lacks some. This sample has about 90,000 clones; about 74% occur once, and the top ten carry more than 13%. The source material was PBMCs. The rearrangement links TRBV4-2 to TRBJ2-7, with TRBD1 matching 7 bases. The receptor was isolated from a woman aged 45-65 years in good health and CMV-seropositive. CDR3 protein: CASSQQQGPTYEQYF. CDR3 DNA sequence: TGTGCCAGCAGCCAACAACAGGGGCCTACCTACGAGCAGTACTTC.